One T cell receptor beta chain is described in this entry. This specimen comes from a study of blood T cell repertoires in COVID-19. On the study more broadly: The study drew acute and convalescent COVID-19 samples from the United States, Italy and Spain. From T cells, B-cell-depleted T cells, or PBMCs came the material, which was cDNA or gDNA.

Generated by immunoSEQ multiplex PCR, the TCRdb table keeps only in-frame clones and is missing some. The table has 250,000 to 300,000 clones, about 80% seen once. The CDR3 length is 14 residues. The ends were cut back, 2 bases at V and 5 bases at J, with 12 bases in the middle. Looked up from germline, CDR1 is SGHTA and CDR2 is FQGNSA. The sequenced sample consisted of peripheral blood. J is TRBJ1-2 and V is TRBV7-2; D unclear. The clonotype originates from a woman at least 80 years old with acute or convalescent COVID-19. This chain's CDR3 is CASSLIVLQYGYTF. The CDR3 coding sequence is TGTGCCAGCAGCTTAATAGTCCTTCAATATGGCTACACCTTC.